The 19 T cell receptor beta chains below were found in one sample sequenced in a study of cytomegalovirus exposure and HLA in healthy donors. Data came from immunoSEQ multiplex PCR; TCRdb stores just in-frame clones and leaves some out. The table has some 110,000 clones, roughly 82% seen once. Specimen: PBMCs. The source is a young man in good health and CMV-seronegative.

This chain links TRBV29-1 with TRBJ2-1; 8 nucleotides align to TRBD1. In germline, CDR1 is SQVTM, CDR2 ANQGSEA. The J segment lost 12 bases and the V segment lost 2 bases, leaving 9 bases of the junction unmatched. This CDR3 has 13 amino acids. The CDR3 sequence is CSVEQQGANRQFF. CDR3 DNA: TGCAGCGTTGAACAGCAGGGGGCGAACAGGCAGTTCTTC.

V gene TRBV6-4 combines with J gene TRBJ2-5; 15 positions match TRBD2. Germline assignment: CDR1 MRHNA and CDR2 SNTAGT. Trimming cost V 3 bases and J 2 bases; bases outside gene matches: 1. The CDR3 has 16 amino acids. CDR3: CASSEGLAGGQETQYF. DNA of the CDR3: TGTGCCAGCAGTGAAGGACTAGCGGGGGGGCAAGAGACCCAGTACTTC.

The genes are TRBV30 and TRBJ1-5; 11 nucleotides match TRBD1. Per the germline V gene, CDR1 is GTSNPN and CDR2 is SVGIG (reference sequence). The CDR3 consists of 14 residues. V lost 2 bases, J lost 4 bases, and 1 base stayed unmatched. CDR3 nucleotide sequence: TGTGCCTGGAGTCGGGACAGGGGGAATCAGCCCCAGCATTTT. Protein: CAWSRDRGNQPQHF.

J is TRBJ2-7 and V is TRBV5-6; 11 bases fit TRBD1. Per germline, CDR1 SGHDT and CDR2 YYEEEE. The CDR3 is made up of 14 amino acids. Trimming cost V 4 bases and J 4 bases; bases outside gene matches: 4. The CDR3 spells CASSRDRGRYEQYF. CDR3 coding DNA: TGTGCCAGCAGCCGGGACAGGGGGAGGTACGAGCAGTACTTC.

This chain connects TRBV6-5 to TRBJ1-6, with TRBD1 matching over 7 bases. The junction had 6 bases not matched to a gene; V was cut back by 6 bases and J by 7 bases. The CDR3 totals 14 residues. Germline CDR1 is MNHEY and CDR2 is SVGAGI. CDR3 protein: CASRKTGRNSPLHF. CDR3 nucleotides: TGTGCCAGCAGAAAGACAGGGCGGAATTCACCCCTCCACTTT.

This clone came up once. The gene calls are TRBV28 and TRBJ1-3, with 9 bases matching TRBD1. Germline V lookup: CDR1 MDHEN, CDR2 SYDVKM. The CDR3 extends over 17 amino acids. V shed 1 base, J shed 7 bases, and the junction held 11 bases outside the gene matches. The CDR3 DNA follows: TGTGCCAGCAGTTTATCACCCACTCGGACAGGGGATAACACCATATATTTT. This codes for CASSLSPTRTGDNTIYF.

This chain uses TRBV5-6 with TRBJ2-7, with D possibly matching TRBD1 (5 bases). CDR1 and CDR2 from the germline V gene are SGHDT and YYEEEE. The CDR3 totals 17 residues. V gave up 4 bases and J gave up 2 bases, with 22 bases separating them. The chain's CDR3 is CASSVRGIGAIPYEQYF. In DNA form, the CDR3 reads TGTGCCAGCAGCGTACGAGGCATTGGGGCTATCCCCTACGAGCAGTACTTC. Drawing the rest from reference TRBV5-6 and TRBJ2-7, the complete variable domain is DAGVTQSPTHLIKTRGQQVTLRCSPKSGHDTVSWYQQALGQGPQFIFQYYEEEERQRGNFPDRFSGHQFPNYSSELNVNALLLGDSALYLCASSVRGIGAIPYEQYFGPGTRLTVT.

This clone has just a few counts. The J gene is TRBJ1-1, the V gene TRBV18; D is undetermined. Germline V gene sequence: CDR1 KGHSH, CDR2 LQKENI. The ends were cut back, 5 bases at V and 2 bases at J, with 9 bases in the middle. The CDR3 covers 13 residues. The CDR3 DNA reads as TGTGCCAGCTCAGCTAACCTTAACACTGAAGCTTTCTTT. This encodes CASSANLNTEAFF.

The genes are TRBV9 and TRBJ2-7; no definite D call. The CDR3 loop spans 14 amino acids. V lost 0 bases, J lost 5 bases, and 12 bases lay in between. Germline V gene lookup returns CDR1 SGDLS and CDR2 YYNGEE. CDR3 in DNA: TGTGCCAGCAGCGTAGCTACGATTAGTCACGAGCAGTACTTC. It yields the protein CASSVATISHEQYF.

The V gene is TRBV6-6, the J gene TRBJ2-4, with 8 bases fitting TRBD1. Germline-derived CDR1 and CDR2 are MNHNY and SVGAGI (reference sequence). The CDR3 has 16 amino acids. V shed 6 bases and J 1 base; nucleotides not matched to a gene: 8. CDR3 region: CASRSTGAGAKNIQYF. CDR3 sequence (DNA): TGTGCCAGCAGATCGACAGGGGCGGGGGCCAAAAACATTCAGTACTTC.

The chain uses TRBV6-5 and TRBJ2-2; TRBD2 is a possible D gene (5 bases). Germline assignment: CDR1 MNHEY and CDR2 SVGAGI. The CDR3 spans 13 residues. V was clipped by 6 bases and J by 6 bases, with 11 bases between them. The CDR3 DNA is TGTGCCAGCAGCCGGACTGCAGCCGGGGAGCTGTTTTTT. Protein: CASSRTAAGELFF.

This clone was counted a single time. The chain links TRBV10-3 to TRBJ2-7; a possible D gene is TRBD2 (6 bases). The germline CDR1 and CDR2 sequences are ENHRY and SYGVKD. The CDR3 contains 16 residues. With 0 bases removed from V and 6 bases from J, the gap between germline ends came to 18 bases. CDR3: CAISESIPGVSGEQYF. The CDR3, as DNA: TGTGCCATCAGTGAGTCGATTCCGGGAGTCTCAGGCGAGCAGTACTTC.

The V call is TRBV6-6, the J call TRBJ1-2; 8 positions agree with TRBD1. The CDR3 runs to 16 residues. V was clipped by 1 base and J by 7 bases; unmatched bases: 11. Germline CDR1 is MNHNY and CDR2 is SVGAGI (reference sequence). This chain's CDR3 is CASSYFSGGQGAGYTF. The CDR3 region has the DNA TGTGCCAGCAGTTACTTCTCCGGGGGTCAGGGGGCTGGCTACACCTTC.

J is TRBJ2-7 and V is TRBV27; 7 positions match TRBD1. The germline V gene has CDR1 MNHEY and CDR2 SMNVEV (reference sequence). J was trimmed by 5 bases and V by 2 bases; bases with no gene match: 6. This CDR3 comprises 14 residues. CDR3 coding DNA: TGTGCCAGCAGTTTAGGGGACAGATTTCACGAGCAGTACTTC. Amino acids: CASSLGDRFHEQYF.

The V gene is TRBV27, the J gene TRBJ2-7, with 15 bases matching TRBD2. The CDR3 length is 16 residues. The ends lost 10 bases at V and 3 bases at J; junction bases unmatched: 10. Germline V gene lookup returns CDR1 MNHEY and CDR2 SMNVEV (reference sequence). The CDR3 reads CATVRPGLAGGYEQYF. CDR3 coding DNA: TGTGCCACTGTACGGCCGGGACTAGCGGGAGGCTACGAGCAGTACTTC.

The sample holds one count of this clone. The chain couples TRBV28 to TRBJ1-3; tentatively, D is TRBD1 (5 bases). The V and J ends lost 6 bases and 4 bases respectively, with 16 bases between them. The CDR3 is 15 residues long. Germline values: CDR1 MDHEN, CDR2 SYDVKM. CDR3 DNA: TGTGCCAGCAGGGCCCTCGATTCAGGGGGAAACACCATATATTTT. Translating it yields CASRALDSGGNTIYF.

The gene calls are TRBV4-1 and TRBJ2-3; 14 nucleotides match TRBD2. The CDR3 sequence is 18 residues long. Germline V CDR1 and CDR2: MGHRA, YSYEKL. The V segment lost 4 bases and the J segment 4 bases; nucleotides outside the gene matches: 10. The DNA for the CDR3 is TGCGCCAGCAGCCGACGGACTAGCGGGGGGTCGATTGCAGATACGCAGTATTTT. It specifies CASSRRTSGGSIADTQYF.

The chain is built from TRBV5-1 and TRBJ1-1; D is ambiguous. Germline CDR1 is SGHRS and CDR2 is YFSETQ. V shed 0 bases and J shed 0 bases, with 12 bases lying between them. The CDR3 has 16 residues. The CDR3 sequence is CASSLDRRRLNTEAFF. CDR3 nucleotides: TGCGCCAGCAGCTTGGATCGCCGCAGGTTGAACACTGAAGCTTTCTTT. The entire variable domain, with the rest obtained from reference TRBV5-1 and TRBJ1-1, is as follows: KAGVTQTPRYLIKTRGQQVTLSCSPISGHRSVSWYQQTPGQGLQFLFEYFSETQRNKGNFPGRFSGRQFSNSRSEMNVSTLELGDSALYLCASSLDRRRLNTEAFFGQGTRLTVV.

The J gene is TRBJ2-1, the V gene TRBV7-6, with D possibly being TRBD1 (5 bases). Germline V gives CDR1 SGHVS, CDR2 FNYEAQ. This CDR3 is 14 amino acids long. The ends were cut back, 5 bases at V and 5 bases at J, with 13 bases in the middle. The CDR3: CASSPEADNNEQFF. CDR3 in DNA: TGTGCCAGCAGCCCAGAGGCGGACAACAATGAGCAGTTCTTC.